The rows below give T cell receptor beta chains drawn from one sample of a study of blood T cell dynamics during melanoma immunotherapy. Using immunoSEQ multiplex PCR, the repertoire was profiled, and TCRdb retains in-frame clones only, with some absent. The table records about 28,000 clones, 80% to 85% of them present only once. The sample consisted of blood, taken from a patient treated with checkpoint blockade. These receptors originate from a human donor with melanoma. CDR3s include the opening cysteine and the closing phenylalanine or tryptophan. The D gene is left open where the match is weak. Not all rows give a size; the values are once, few, many and, for expanded clones, a class.

>-|-|TRBV2|TRBJ2-5
TGTGCCAGCAGTCCCTACAGGGTTGAAGAGACCCAGTACTTC
CASSPYRVEETQYF
>-|-|TRBV5-1|TRBJ2-1
TGCGCCAGCAGCTTGGAAAATGAGCAGTTCTTC
CASSLENEQFF
>few|TRBD2|TRBV27|TRBJ2-7
TGTGCCAGCAGAACCGTTAGCGGGTCGCAGTACTTC
CASRTVSGSQYF
>-|-|TRBV10-3|TRBJ2-1
TGTGCCAGCAGTGCTAACAGGGGACTCAATGAGCAGTTCTTC
CASSANRGLNEQFF
>-|-|TRBV6-6|TRBJ1-1
TGTGCCAGCAGTTACGGGGGTACTGAAGCTTTCTTT
CASSYGGTEAFF
>-|-|TRBV11-2|TRBJ1-3
TGTGCCAGCAGGACAATTCGCGGGTCTGGAAACACCATATATTTT
CASRTIRGSGNTIYF
>-|-|TRBV4-2|TRBJ2-7
TGTGCCAGCAGCCAAGTGACAGGAGATTACGAGCAGTACTTC
CASSQVTGDYEQYF
>-|TRBD1|TRBV7-9|TRBJ1-4
TGTGCCAGCAGCTCCGGGACAGGGGATGAAAAACTGTTTTTT
CASSSGTGDEKLFF
>-|-|TRBV5-1|TRBJ1-6
TGCGCCAGCAGCCAATCGGGACTCTATAATTCACCCCTCCACTTT
CASSQSGLYNSPLHF
>-|-|TRBV27|TRBJ2-7
TGTGCCAGCAGTGGGGGGCAGGGAAGAAGCTACGAGCAGTACTTC
CASSGGQGRSYEQYF
>-|-|TRBV6-1|TRBJ2-3
TGTGCCAGCAGTGATTATCAGGGGGGGACAGGCTTTACAGATACGCAGTATTTT
CASSDYQGGTGFTDTQYF
>-|-|TRBV28|TRBJ2-1
TGTGCCAGCACCGGAGCACCCTACAATGAGCAGTTCTTC
CASTGAPYNEQFF
>-|TRBD1|TRBV5-4|TRBJ1-2
TGTGCCAGCAGCCTTGGGAGGGGGCAGGGGGGCTACACCTTC
CASSLGRGQGGYTF
>-|-|TRBV14|TRBJ2-7
TGTGCCAGCAGCCAAGATTTATCCGGCGGGCAGTACTTC
CASSQDLSGGQYF
>once|-|TRBV19|TRBJ2-7
TGTGCCAGTAGTATAGCACAGGGACGGGGCCAGACCTACGAGCAGTACTTC
CASSIAQGRGQTYEQYF
>-|TRBD2|TRBV4-1|TRBJ2-3
TGCGCCAGCAGCCAATTTCTAGCGGGAGGAGGAGATACGCAGTATTTT
CASSQFLAGGGDTQYF
>-|TRBD2|TRBV4-3|TRBJ2-1
TGCGCCAGCAGCCAAGCGGGAGGGGGGACCCCCTACAATGAGCAGTTCTTC
CASSQAGGGTPYNEQFF
>-|-|TRBV5-6|TRBJ2-7
TGTGCCAGCAGCCCAACTAGGATCTCCTACGAGCAGTACTTC
CASSPTRISYEQYF
>-|TRBD1|TRBV7-8|TRBJ1-6
TGTGCCAGCAGCTTCGAGACAGGGTATAATTCACCCCTCCACTTT
CASSFETGYNSPLHF
>-|TRBD1|TRBV14|TRBJ2-7
TGTGCCAGCAGTGTGGGACAGTCGATCCCACAGTACTTC
CASSVGQSIPQYF
>-|-|TRBV30|TRBJ1-1
TGTGCCTGCCAACTAGCCCAATGGGGGTCGGGCACTGAAGCTTTCTTT
CACQLAQWGSGTEAFF
>-|-|TRBV9|TRBJ2-2
TGTGCCAGCAGCGTTTCGACAGGGAGCGGGACCCAGACCGGGGAGCTGTTTTTT
CASSVSTGSGTQTGELFF
>-|TRBD1|TRBV2|TRBJ2-5
TGTGCCAGCAGCCCGGGCATGGGACAGGGAAATGAAAAGACCCAGTACTTC
CASSPGMGQGNEKTQYF
>-|-|TRBV10-2|TRBJ2-6
TGCGCCAGCAGTGACCCTGTCGCAGGGTCTGGGGCCAACGTCCTGACTTTC
CASSDPVAGSGANVLTF
>-|-|TRBV5-1|TRBJ1-1
TGCGCCAGCAGCTTGGACGGGCACCTGGGAAGTGAAGCTTTCTTT
CASSLDGHLGSEAFF
>-|-|TRBV4-3|TRBJ1-3
TGCGCCAGCGGAACCCCCGGAAACACCATATATTTT
CASGTPGNTIYF
>-|TRBD1|TRBV11-3|TRBJ1-6
TGTGCCAGCAGCTCCACAGGGGGCCATTCACCCCTCCACTTT
CASSSTGGHSPLHF
>-|-|TRBV28|TRBJ2-7
TGTGCCAGCAGTCCCTCCACGTTCGGAGGGGACTTC
CASSPSTFGGDF
>-|-|TRBV5-1|TRBJ1-1
TGCGCCAGCAGTCCGGGACGGAAATTCACTGAAGCTTTCTTT
CASSPGRKFTEAFF
>few|TRBD1|TRBV7-2|TRBJ1-1
TGTGCCAGCAGCTTCGACAGGGGTGAAGCTTTCTTT
CASSFDRGEAFF
>-|-|TRBV27|TRBJ1-6
TGTGCCAGCAGGGCCGGGAATTCACCCCTCCACTTT
CASRAGNSPLHF
>-|-|TRBV11-2|TRBJ1-1
TGTGCCAGCAGCTTGACCGACCGAAACACTGAAGCTTTCTTT
CASSLTDRNTEAFF
>few|-|TRBV7-9|TRBJ2-1
TGTGCCAGCAGCCCGGGACTCCCCGACAATGAGCAGTTCTTC
CASSPGLPDNEQFF
>-|-|TRBV5-1|TRBJ2-2
TGCGCCAGCAGCTTGGGGGGCCCTATAGCGAACACCGGGGAGCTGTTTTTT
CASSLGGPIANTGELFF
>-|-|TRBV18|TRBJ1-2
TGTGCCAGCTCACCGACACGGGGGAACTATGGCTACACCTTC
CASSPTRGNYGYTF
>-|-|TRBV6-1|TRBJ2-7
TGTGCCAGCAGTACCCGCCAGCCGACCGAGCAGTACTTC
CASSTRQPTEQYF
>-|-|TRBV14|TRBJ2-5
TGTGCCAGCAGCCAGGGGCCGGAGACCCAGTACTTC
CASSQGPETQYF
>-|TRBD1|TRBV29-1|TRBJ2-7
TGCAGCGTTGGGGCAGGGGGTAGCAACGAGCAGTACTTC
CSVGAGGSNEQYF
>few|-|TRBV6-1|TRBJ1-5
TGTGCCAGCATAGGAACAGTGTTTAATCAGCCCCAGCATTTT
CASIGTVFNQPQHF
>once|TRBD2|TRBV11-2|TRBJ2-3
TGTGCCAGCAGCCTGGGGGGGAATACGCAGTATTTT
CASSLGGNTQYF